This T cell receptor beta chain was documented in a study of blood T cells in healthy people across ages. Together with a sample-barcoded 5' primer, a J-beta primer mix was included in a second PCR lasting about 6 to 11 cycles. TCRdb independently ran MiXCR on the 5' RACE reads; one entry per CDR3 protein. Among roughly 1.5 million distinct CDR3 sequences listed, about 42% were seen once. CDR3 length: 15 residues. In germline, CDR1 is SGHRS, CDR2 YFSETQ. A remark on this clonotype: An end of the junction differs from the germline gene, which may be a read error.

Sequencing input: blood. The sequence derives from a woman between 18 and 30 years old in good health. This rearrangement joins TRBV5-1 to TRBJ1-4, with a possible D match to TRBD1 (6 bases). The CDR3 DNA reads TGCGTCAGCAGCGGAGGGGGACGGCCTAATGAAAAACTGTTTTTT. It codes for CVSSGGGRPNEKLFF.